The 25 T cell receptor beta chains presented below share a single source sample, sequenced in a study of shared clonotypes between healthy human individuals. Assay used: immunoSEQ multiplex PCR; TCRdb lists only in-frame clones, some missing. The data contain roughly 300,000 clones, around 86% of them singletons. The sequenced sample was memory CD8+ T cells sorted from blood. Sample subset: CD45RO+ cells pooled with CCR7-negative TemRA cells. The receptors derive from a man in his late teens or twenties in good health.

The chain combines TRBV28 with TRBJ2-7, with D perhaps assigned TRBD1 or TRBD2 (5 bases each). The CDR3 consists of 14 residues. The V end lost 1 base, the J end lost 6 bases, and 13 bases lay between the germline ends. In germline, CDR1 is MDHEN, CDR2 SYDVKM. CDR3 in amino acids: CASSLLRERGEQYF. The CDR3 bases are TGTGCCAGCAGTTTATTAAGGGAGAGGGGCGAGCAGTACTTC.

V usage is TRBV25-1 and J usage is TRBJ2-1; unclear D gene. The CDR3 spans 16 residues. Trimming removed 4 bases from V and 0 bases from J, with 13 bases in between. The germline V gene encodes CDR1 MGHDK and CDR2 SYGVNS. The CDR3 region has the DNA TGTGCCAGCAGTGCCCTACAGTCCATCTCCTACAATGAGCAGTTCTTC. It is translated as CASSALQSISYNEQFF.

The J gene is TRBJ1-4, the V gene TRBV6-5; maybe TRBD1 (6 bases). This CDR3 spans 16 amino acids. Germline V gene data show CDR1 as MNHEY and CDR2 as SVGAGI. Trimming shortened V by 2 bases and J by 7 bases, and 17 bases separated the two germline ends. In DNA, the CDR3 is TGTGCCAGCAGTTACATGGGGGGGCAGTCGTTTGAAAAACTGTTTTTT. Protein sequence: CASSYMGGQSFEKLFF.

This clone was detected many times. The chain has TRBV9 and TRBJ2-2; D is perhaps TRBD2 (6 bases). V dropped 0 bases and J dropped 4 bases, with 22 bases sitting between them. This CDR3 has 19 amino acids. CDR1 and CDR2 from the germline V gene are SGDLS and YYNGEE. This CDR3 reads CASSVGVRGREVGTGELFF. Here the CDR3 DNA reads TGTGCCAGCAGCGTAGGCGTCAGAGGAAGGGAGGTCGGCACCGGGGAGCTGTTTTTT.

This chain connects TRBV9 to TRBJ2-3; 12 bases are a match to TRBD1. The CDR3 runs 17 residues. J was trimmed by 2 bases and V by 3 bases; bases with no gene match: 7. The germline CDR1 and CDR2 sequences are SGDLS and YYNGEE. The CDR3 region has the DNA TGTGCCAGCAGCGAGCCCGGGACAGGGGGCGCCACAGATACGCAGTATTTT. Translated: CASSEPGTGGATDTQYF.

V and J are TRBV5-6 and TRBJ2-7, with a tentative D call TRBD2 (6 bases). CDR1 and CDR2 (germline): SGHDT, YYEEEE. V shed 4 bases and J shed 1 base, with 12 bases lying between them. CDR3 length: 14 residues. Here the CDR3 DNA reads TGTGCCAGCAGCCCCCGGGACTCATCCTACGAGCAGTACTTC. This sequence encodes CASSPRDSSYEQYF.

This clone was seen just once. The chain joins TRBV5-1 to TRBJ2-7; tentatively, D is TRBD1 or TRBD2 (6 bases each). The CDR3 covers 15 residues. V gave up 3 bases and J gave up 5 bases, with 18 bases separating them. CDR1 is SGHRS and CDR2 is YFSETQ in the germline V gene. Here the CDR3 reads CASSWGAGPMNEQYF. CDR3 in DNA: TGCGCCAGCAGCTGGGGGGCAGGTCCTATGAACGAGCAGTACTTC.

The genes are TRBV25-1 and TRBJ2-5; 10 nucleotides agree with TRBD2. The CDR3 spans 14 residues. Germline CDR1 is MGHDK and CDR2 is SYGVNS. The V segment lost 7 bases and the J segment 5 bases; nucleotides outside the gene matches: 7. CDR3 sequence reads: CASTKRGGHETQYF. As DNA, the CDR3 is TGTGCCAGCACCAAGCGGGGGGGCCATGAGACCCAGTACTTC. Looking up the rest from reference TRBV25-1 and TRBJ2-5 gives the full variable domain: EADIYQTPRYLVIGTGKKITLECSQTMGHDKMYWYQQDPGMELHLIHYSYGVNSTEKGDLSSESTVSRIRTEHFPLTLESARPSHTSQYLCASTKRGGHETQYFGPGTRLLVL.

The chain joins TRBV7-9 to TRBJ1-1; 9 bases line up with TRBD1. The V gene's germline CDR1 is SEHNR and CDR2 FQNEAQ (reference sequence). The CDR3 has 16 amino acids. J gave up 1 base and V 0 bases, and 3 bases lay outside the gene matches. CDR3 bases: TGTGCCAGCAGCTTAGCGCAGACAGGGGGGAACACTGAAGCTTTCTTT. Residues: CASSLAQTGGNTEAFF. Together with reference TRBV7-9 and TRBJ1-1, the CDR3 gives the full variable domain: DTGVSQNPRHKITKRGQNVTFRCDPISEHNRLYWYRQTLGQGPEFLTYFQNEAQLEKSRLLSDRFSAERPKGSFSTLEIQRTEQGDSAMYLCASSLAQTGGNTEAFFGQGTRLTVV.

This clone was seen a few times. V and J are TRBV29-1 and TRBJ2-7; D possibly corresponds to TRBD2 (6 bases). Germline V lookup: CDR1 SQVTM, CDR2 ANQGSEA. The CDR3 has 10 amino acids. Trimming cost V 7 bases and J 4 bases, with 8 bases left between them. CDR3 loop: CSGGDYEQYF. CDR3 DNA: TGCAGCGGGGGGGATTACGAGCAGTACTTC.

This sequence joins TRBV7-2 and TRBJ1-1; D gene uncertain. The V gene lost 4 bases and the J gene lost 0 bases, with 6 bases spanning the gap. CDR3 length: 13 amino acids. CDR1 is SGHTA and CDR2 is FQGNSA in the germline V gene. CDR3 protein: CASSYQMNTEAFF. The DNA of the CDR3 is TGTGCCAGCAGCTATCAGATGAACACTGAAGCTTTCTTT. The variable domain in full, completed from reference TRBV7-2 and TRBJ1-1, reads GAGVSQSPSNKVTEKGKDVELRCDPISGHTALYWYRQSLGQGLEFLIYFQGNSAPDKSGLPSDRFSAERTGGSVSTLTIQRTQQEDSAVYLCASSYQMNTEAFFGQGTRLTVV.

V is TRBV5-1 and J is TRBJ1-2; 7 bases match TRBD1. V lost 2 bases and J lost 5; bases outside the gene matches: 6. Germline V gene lookup returns CDR1 SGHRS and CDR2 YFSETQ. CDR3 length: 14 amino acids. The CDR3 is CASSLGTATYGYTF. CDR3 in DNA: TGCGCCAGCAGCTTAGGGACAGCTACTTATGGCTACACCTTC.

This chain uses TRBV7-9 with TRBJ2-7, with TRBD2 as a possible D gene (5 bases). The germline V gene has CDR1 SEHNR and CDR2 FQNEAQ (reference sequence). The CDR3 loop spans 13 amino acids. The germline V and J ends were trimmed by 1 base and 3 bases, with 7 bases remaining between them. CDR3 sequence (DNA): TGTGCCAGCAGCTTAGTTGCGGGCTACGAGCAGTACTTC. Its protein product is CASSLVAGYEQYF.

The V gene is TRBV4-3, the J gene TRBJ2-3; D uncertain. The CDR3 runs to 15 residues. Looked up from germline, CDR1 is LGHNA and CDR2 is YSLEER. Trimming took off 0 bases at V and 4 bases at J, with 11 bases between the two ends. The CDR3 nucleotides read TGCGCCAGCAGCCAAGATCTTGGGCAGGCAGATACGCAGTATTTT. Protein sequence: CASSQDLGQADTQYF.

The V call is TRBV5-4, the J call TRBJ2-5; 7 nucleotides align to TRBD2. Germline trimming cut 4 bases from V and 1 base from J; bases unmatched to any gene: 7. The germline V gene has CDR1 SGHNT and CDR2 YYREEE (reference sequence). The CDR3 runs to 15 residues. The CDR3 DNA reads TGTGCCAGCAGCGCCTCGGGACTACTCCAAGAGACCCAGTACTTC. It is translated as CASSASGLLQETQYF.

This clone appeared a single time. The V call is TRBV11-3, the J call TRBJ2-7; TRBD2 aligns across 8 bases. The CDR3 contains 15 residues. The V segment lost 5 bases and the J segment 0 bases; nucleotides outside the gene matches: 6. From germline, CDR1 is SGHNT and CDR2 YENEEA. The CDR3 nucleotides are TGTGCCAGCAGCCTAAATAGCGGGGACTCCTACGAGCAGTACTTC. Amino acid sequence: CASSLNSGDSYEQYF.

J is TRBJ1-5 and V is TRBV20-1; D remains unclear. There are 11 residues in the CDR3. V was pared by 6 bases and J by 7 bases, with 10 bases between. CDR1 is DFQATT and CDR2 is SNEGSKA in the germline V gene (reference sequence). The CDR3 region has the DNA TGCAGTGCCCCCTTTGGGCAGCCCCAGCATTTT. Protein: CSAPFGQPQHF.

The CDR3 DNA sequence: TGTGCCAGCAGCCATCTTGACAGGGGAGGGGAAAAACTGTTTTTT. It encodes CASSHLDRGGEKLFF. The chain is built from TRBV2 and TRBJ1-4; 8 bases are shared with TRBD1. Germline V gives CDR1 SNHLY, CDR2 FYNNEI. This CDR3 has 15 residues. Trimming removed 6 bases from V and 8 bases from J; junction bases left unmatched: 11.

J is TRBJ2-5 and V is TRBV18; D unclear. The CDR3 has 14 amino acids. The ends were cut back, 1 base at V and 7 bases at J, with 13 bases in the middle. Germline V CDR1 and CDR2: KGHSH, LQKENI. CDR3 sequence reads: CASSPQSSPGTQYF. The DNA for the CDR3 is TGTGCCAGCTCACCACAGAGCAGTCCGGGGACCCAGTACTTC.

The chain links TRBV7-3 to TRBJ1-3; D ambiguous. V lost 1 base and J 2 bases, leaving 12 bases between the germline ends. Germline V lookup: CDR1 SGHTA, CDR2 FQGTGA. The CDR3 is 16 amino acids. This chain's CDR3 is CASSLIGNTTGNTIYF. CDR3 coding DNA: TGTGCCAGCAGCTTAATCGGGAATACCACTGGAAACACCATATATTTT. The whole variable domain, filled in from reference TRBV7-3 and TRBJ1-3, reads GAGVSQTPSNKVTEKGKYVELRCDPISGHTALYWYRQSLGQGPEFLIYFQGTGAADDSGLPNDRFFAVRPEGSVSTLKIQRTERGDSAVYLCASSLIGNTTGNTIYFGEGSWLTVV.

The V and J genes are TRBV7-8 and TRBJ1-2; 10 bases fit TRBD1. CDR1 and CDR2 from the germline V gene are SGHVS and FQNEAQ. V was pared by 5 bases and J by 4 bases, with 7 bases of the junction left unmatched. The CDR3 is 15 amino acids. The CDR3 DNA is TGTGCCAGCAGCCCGGGGACAGGGGCGGCCTATGGCTACACCTTC. Translating it yields CASSPGTGAAYGYTF.

This chain connects TRBV6-1 to TRBJ2-5; a possible D gene is TRBD2 (5 bases). The length of the CDR3 is 14 residues. Germline V gene data show CDR1 as MNHNS and CDR2 as SASEGT. V shed 5 bases and J shed 5 bases, with 15 bases lying between them. CDR3 coding DNA: TGTGCCAGCAGTACCCTAGGTAGCGCTGAGACCCAGTACTTC. Amino acids: CASSTLGSAETQYF.

On this clone: A far larger clone is just one base off, so this is likely a read error. This chain connects TRBV29-1 to TRBJ2-2; 7 positions agree with TRBD2. Per germline, CDR1 SQVTM and CDR2 ANQGSEA. The CDR3 is 15 residues long. The DNA for the CDR3 is TGCGGCGTTTCCCTGGCGGGAGAGAACACCGGGGAGCTGTTTTTT. Translation gives CGVSLAGENTGELFF.

J is TRBJ2-5 and V is TRBV6-1, with D maybe TRBD2 (7 bases). Germline lookup yields CDR1 MNHNS and CDR2 SASEGT. Between the trimmed V and J ends, which lost 7 bases and 1 base, there was a span of 16 bases. CDR3 length: 15 amino acids. CDR3 sequence reads: CASTRAGDIQETQYF. In DNA, the CDR3 is TGTGCCAGCACGAGGGCGGGGGACATCCAAGAGACCCAGTACTTC.

The chain is built from TRBV10-2 and TRBJ2-1; 12 nucleotides line up with TRBD2. The CDR3 loop spans 13 amino acids. Germline trimming cut 8 bases from V and 9 bases from J; bases unmatched to any gene: 5. The germline CDR1 and CDR2 sequences are WSHSY and SAAADI. Here the CDR3 reads CASLAGGLSEQFF. In DNA form, the CDR3 reads TGCGCCAGCCTAGCGGGGGGGCTTAGTGAGCAGTTCTTC.